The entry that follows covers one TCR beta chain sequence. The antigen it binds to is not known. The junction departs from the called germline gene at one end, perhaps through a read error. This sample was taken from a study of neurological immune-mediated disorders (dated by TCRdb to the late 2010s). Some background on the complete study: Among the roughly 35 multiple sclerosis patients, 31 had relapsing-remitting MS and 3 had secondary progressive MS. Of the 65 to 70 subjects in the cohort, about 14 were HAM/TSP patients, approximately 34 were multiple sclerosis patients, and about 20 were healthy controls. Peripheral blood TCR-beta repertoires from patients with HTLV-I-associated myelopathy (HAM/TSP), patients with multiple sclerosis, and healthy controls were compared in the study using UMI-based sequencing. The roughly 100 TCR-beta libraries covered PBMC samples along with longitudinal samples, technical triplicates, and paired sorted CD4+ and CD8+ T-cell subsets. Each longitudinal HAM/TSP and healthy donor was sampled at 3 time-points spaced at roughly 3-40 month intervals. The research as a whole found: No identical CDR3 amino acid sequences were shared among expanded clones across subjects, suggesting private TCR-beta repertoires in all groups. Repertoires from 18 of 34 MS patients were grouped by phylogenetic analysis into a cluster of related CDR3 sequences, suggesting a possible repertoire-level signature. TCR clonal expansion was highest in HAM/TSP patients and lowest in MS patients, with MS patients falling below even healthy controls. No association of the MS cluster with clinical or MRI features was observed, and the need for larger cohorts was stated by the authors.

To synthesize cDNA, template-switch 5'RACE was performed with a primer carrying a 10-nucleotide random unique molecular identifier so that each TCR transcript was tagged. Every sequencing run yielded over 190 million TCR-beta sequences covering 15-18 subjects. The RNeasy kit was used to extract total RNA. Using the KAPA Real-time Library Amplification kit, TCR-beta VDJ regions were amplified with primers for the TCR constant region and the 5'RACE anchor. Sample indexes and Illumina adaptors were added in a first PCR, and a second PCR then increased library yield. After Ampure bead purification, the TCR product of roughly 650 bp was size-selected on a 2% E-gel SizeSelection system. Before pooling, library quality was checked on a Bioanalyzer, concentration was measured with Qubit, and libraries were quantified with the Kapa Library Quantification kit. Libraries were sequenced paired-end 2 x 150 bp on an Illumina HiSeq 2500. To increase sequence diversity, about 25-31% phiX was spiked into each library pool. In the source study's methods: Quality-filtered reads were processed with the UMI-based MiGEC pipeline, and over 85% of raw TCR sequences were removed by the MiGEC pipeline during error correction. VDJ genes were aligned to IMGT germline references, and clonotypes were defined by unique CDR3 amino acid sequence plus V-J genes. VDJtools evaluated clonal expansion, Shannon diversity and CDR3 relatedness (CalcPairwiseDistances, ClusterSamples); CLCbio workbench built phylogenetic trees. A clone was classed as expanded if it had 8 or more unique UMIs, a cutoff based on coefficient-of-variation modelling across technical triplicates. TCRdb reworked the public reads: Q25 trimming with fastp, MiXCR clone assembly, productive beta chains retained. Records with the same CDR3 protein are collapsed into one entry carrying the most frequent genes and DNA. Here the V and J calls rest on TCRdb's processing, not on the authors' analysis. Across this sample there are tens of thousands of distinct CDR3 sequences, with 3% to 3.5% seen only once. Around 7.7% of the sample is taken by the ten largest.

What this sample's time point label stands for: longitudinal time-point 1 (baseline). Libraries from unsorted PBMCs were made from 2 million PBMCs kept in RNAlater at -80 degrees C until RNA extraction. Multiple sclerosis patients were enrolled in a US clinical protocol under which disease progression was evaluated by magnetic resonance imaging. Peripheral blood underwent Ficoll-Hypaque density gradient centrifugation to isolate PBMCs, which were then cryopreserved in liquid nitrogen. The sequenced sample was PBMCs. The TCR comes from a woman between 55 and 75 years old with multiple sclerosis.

The CDR3 is CASRVDSSIIWPQNF. The DNA sequence is as follows: TGTGCCAGCAGGGTAGACAGTAGTATAATTTGGCCCCAGAATTTT. The chain joins TRBV28 to TRBJ1-5; the D gene is perhaps TRBD1, on 5 matching bases. The CDR3 has 15 amino acids, counting the end cysteine and phenylalanine. Only the CDR3 portion is preserved as DNA: 45 bases, with reading frame beginning at the first base. CDR1 is given as MDHEN and CDR2 as SYDVKM, both from the germline V gene.